What follows is one TCR beta chain and its context. Its antigen remains undetermined. Per-base qualities were not stored, and no clone one base away is much larger. This sample is drawn from a study of long-term antiretroviral therapy in people with HIV (dated by TCRdb to the early 2020s). About the investigation overall: Collection of the earliest samples took place about a decade ahead of the 2015 WHO recommendation for immediate ART, at a time when ART was typically delayed until CD4 counts fell. No cross-contamination during QIAcube processing was seen in test extractions of a monoclonal T-cell line run alongside around 31 polyclonal samples. From some 27 adults with confirmed HIV infection, the cohort provided under 250 cryopreserved PBMC samples, gathered serially across a mean of around six years (range 1-12). Of the 30 participants with HIV, 10 to 11 were female. This retrospective serial study examined whether starting ART and sustained HIV suppression were associated with changes in the composition and diversity of the TRB repertoire in peripheral blood. On the study overall, not on this receptor specifically: Inferences about post-ART repertoire changes are limited because no data were available on ART adherence, viral resistance or therapy changes. CDR3 length ranges in HIV repertoires were narrower than in controls, and network structure suggested an antigen-experienced repertoire with only a slight naive shift after ART. Expanded TRB clones identified before ART initiation dominated the repertoire across all time points, though the dominance fluctuated and decreased in many PLHIV after ART. The samples span the years 2004 to 2017, and the ART regimens used at that time may not be as effective as current regimens. Limited PBMC availability meant only the TCR beta chain was sequenced, without alpha chain pairing. ART initiation was associated with a significant increase in TRB diversity, but diversity stayed significantly below transplant donor controls even after long-term ART. Because cell numbers in pre-ART samples were limited, unsorted PBMC were profiled instead of sorted CD4+ and CD8+ T cells.

Participants were included only if at least one PBMC sample before ART initiation and at least two post-ART samples were available. All participants with HIV were treated in the United States of America. Before DNA extraction, cryopreserved samples containing 1-10 million PBMC were thawed and washed. At the time of the earliest PBMC sample, participants with HIV were aged between roughly 20 and 55 years. PBMC samples from each participant spanned 1-4 timepoints before ART initiation and 2-8 timepoints after ART initiation, with a median of 7 samples. For every participant, serial HIV viral load, CD4+ T-cell count, ART history and demographic data were obtained. Genomic DNA was extracted from unsorted PBMC with a Qiagen kit on a QIAcube, with processing performed in batches of 12 samples. The germline V gene supplies CDR1 SNHLY and CDR2 FYNNEI. V loses 4 bases of germline sequence and J loses 5 bases, and the interval between the two ends is 8 bases. Spanning cysteine to phenylalanine, the CDR3 consists of 12 amino acids. Solely the CDR3 DNA is kept, with 36 bases framed from the first base.

The immunoSEQ hsTCRB v3.0 assay was used at survey level resolution to sequence the TRB variable region. A depth of 40,000-50,000 T-cell genomes per sample was targeted for TRB sequencing. TRB libraries were pooled and sequenced on an Illumina MiSeq using a v3 150-cycle kit. The study's processing was this. Repertoire analysis was performed in R inside a reproducible Nextflow workflow that covered QC, data transformation and analysis. LymphoSeq2, an R package for exploring AIRR-Seq data, was used to implement custom analyses. A handful of samples that produced fewer than 5000 total TRB sequences were removed, so some 190 HIV repertoires were analyzed. Among the 170 to 200 HIV repertoires that were kept, 59 were collected before ART initiation and under 150 were collected after ART initiation. Each repertoire was downsampled to 5000 TRB nucleotide sequences, and summary statistics were averaged across 100 downsampling iterations. The analysis kept only TRB sequences whose CDR3 regions were at least seven amino acids long. A Shannon entropy-derived clonality score and the Gini coefficient were used to measure diversity. In repertoire networks, the top 5000 CDR3 amino acid sequences were linked whenever an edit distance of one separated two sequences. GLIPH2 predicted antigen specificity groups and MHC restriction for TRB CDR3 amino acid sequences. To flag known CMV, EBV, HIV or tissue antigen associations, CDR3 amino acid sequences were matched against VDJdb and McPAS-TCR. Pre-ART, post-ART and control groups were compared with Wilcoxon signed-rank tests and Holm-Bonferroni correction. TCRdb provides this immuneACCESS table in a form limited to in-frame rearrangements. Some clones are lacking; in checked studies, under half of them reflect an unresolved V gene, and why the rest are absent is not known. The DNA gave D and trimming, while V, J and clone size come from that table. The table for this sample lists around 26,000 clones; roughly 85% of them were counted only once. The ten largest clones represent 10% of the sample.

This TCR came from a woman in her 40s with HIV. The sample here was unsorted PBMCs, taken 1.2 years after starting antiretroviral therapy. The rearranged chain carries TRBV2 and TRBJ1-2, with the D gene not clear enough to name. The bases read TGTGCCAGCAGTGCGAGAGTGTATGGCTACACCTTC. Its translation reads: CASSARVYGYTF.